Sequencing of this T cell receptor beta chain was carried out in a study of blood T cell repertoires in COVID-19. For the study at large: COVID-19 samples collected from the United States, Italy and Spain covered acute and convalescent phases. PBMCs, B-cell-depleted T cells, or T cells provided the cDNA or gDNA that made up the material.

In this sample, this clone turned up a few times. J gave up 6 bases and V 4 bases, and 4 bases lay outside the gene matches. The CDR3 contains 13 residues. Germline V gives CDR1 SGHNT, CDR2 YYREEE (reference sequence). Original analysis: Amplification from reference gene primers served as the basis for estimated nucleated cell counts. Clones were read by immunoSEQ multiplex PCR, and TCRdb kept only the in-frame ones, dropping some. V and J calls and clone size are those listed in that table; D and trimming were worked out from the DNA. The repertoire holds roughly 150,000 clones, with around 90% as singletons.

This clonotype originated in a man in his 60s with acute or convalescent COVID-19. The chain joins TRBV5-4 to TRBJ1-5; TRBD1 agrees at 7 bases. The sequenced sample was peripheral blood. The CDR3 DNA reads TGTGCCAGCAGCATCGAGGGGGCTCAGCCCCAGCATTTT. Translation gives CASSIEGAQPQHF. The full variable domain, with the rest looked up from reference TRBV5-4 and TRBJ1-5, is ETGVTQSPTHLIKTRGQQVTLRCSSQSGHNTVSWYQQALGQGPQFIFQYYREEENGRGNFPPRFSGLQFPNYSSELNVNALELDDSALYLCASSIEGAQPQHFGDGTRLSIL.